The next 23 T cell receptor beta chains were all read from a single sample in a study of PD-1 blockade in classical Hodgkin lymphoma. Exposure to brentuximab vedotin varied, and each patient had relapsed following autologous stem cell transplantation. Thawed PBMCs were subjected to magnetic negative selection, which yielded isolated CD8+ T cells. Assay used: immunoSEQ multiplex PCR; TCRdb lists only in-frame clones, some missing. The sample includes fewer than 30,000 clones, around 90% of them seen just once. Sequencing used CD8+ T cells from blood, obtained at baseline. Receptors originate from a human donor with classical Hodgkin lymphoma.

The rearrangement joins TRBV21-1 to TRBJ2-5. TRBV21-1 is designated a pseudogene. The CDR3 runs 13 residues. Here the CDR3 reads CASSKIGSETQYF. The CDR3 DNA sequence: TGTGCCAGCAGCAAGATAGGGTCAGAGACCCAGTACTTC.

The chain recombines TRBV6-5 with TRBJ2-7; D is undetermined. The germline V and J ends were trimmed by 5 bases and 4 bases, with 12 bases remaining between them. The CDR3 runs to 13 residues. Germline values: CDR1 MNHEY, CDR2 SVGAGI. The CDR3 DNA follows: TGTGCCAGCAGTCTAACACGTGCTTACGAGCAGTACTTC. Translation gives CASSLTRAYEQYF.

Here the CDR3 reads CASSLSGGSTDTQYF. The DNA of the CDR3 is TGTGCCAGCAGCCTCTCGGGGGGGAGCACAGATACGCAGTATTTT. The chain recombines TRBV6-6 with TRBJ2-3; the match to TRBD2 covers 8 bases. This CDR3 is 15 amino acids long. Germline-derived CDR1 and CDR2 are MNHNY and SVGAGI (reference sequence). V shed 6 bases and J 0 bases; nucleotides not matched to a gene: 5.

This chain connects TRBV27 to TRBJ2-7; D is possibly TRBD2 (5 bases). The germline V and J ends were trimmed by 0 bases and 5 bases, with 11 bases remaining between them. Germline V gene data show CDR1 as MNHEY and CDR2 as SMNVEV (reference sequence). This CDR3 region has 14 residues. The CDR3 sequence: CASSLSAWGDEQYF. The DNA for the CDR3 is TGTGCCAGCAGTTTATCGGCCTGGGGAGACGAGCAGTACTTC.

This rearrangement joins TRBV27 to TRBJ2-1; possible D gene TRBD2, 6 bases. The CDR3 is 17 residues long. Germline V gives CDR1 MNHEY, CDR2 SMNVEV (reference sequence). V dropped 6 bases and J dropped 6 bases, with 24 bases sitting between them. The CDR3 bases are TGTGCCAGCAGCCCATATCCCGGGACTCCAAAGGCCAATGAGCAGTTCTTC. Amino acid sequence: CASSPYPGTPKANEQFF.

V usage is TRBV27 and J usage is TRBJ2-2, with D possibly being TRBD1 (6 bases). The V end was cut by 4 bases, the J end by 2 bases, with 8 bases between. The length of the CDR3 is 14 residues. Germline V gene sequence: CDR1 MNHEY, CDR2 SMNVEV (reference sequence). The CDR3 loop reads CASSWGLNTGELFF. CDR3 nucleotides: TGTGCCAGCAGTTGGGGGCTTAACACCGGGGAGCTGTTTTTT.

J is TRBJ2-7 and V is TRBV5-6; no firm D call. Germline CDR1 reads SGHDT; CDR2 reads YYEEEE. The CDR3 loop spans 15 amino acids. Trimming stripped 0 bases from V and 4 bases from J, with 14 bases between. This CDR3 is CASSLDRIRLYEQYF. As DNA, the CDR3 is TGTGCCAGCAGCTTGGATAGAATCCGACTTTACGAGCAGTACTTC. The entire variable domain, with the rest obtained from reference TRBV5-6 and TRBJ2-7, is as follows: DAGVTQSPTHLIKTRGQQVTLRCSPKSGHDTVSWYQQALGQGPQFIFQYYEEEERQRGNFPDRFSGHQFPNYSSELNVNALLLGDSALYLCASSLDRIRLYEQYFGPGTRLTVT.

This clone was recorded once. J is TRBJ2-3 and V is TRBV7-9; TRBD1 matches 12 bases. Per germline, CDR1 SEHNR and CDR2 FQNEAQ (reference sequence). V lost 4 bases and J lost 6; bases outside the gene matches: 14. CDR3 size: 18 residues. As DNA, the CDR3 is TGTGCCAGCAGCTCGACCGGGACAGGGGGCACCGAAGGGGATACGCAGTATTTT. Protein: CASSSTGTGGTEGDTQYF.

This chain uses TRBV9 with TRBJ2-1; D is perhaps TRBD2 (6 bases). Per germline, CDR1 SGDLS and CDR2 YYNGEE. CDR3 size: 16 residues. V dropped 3 bases and J dropped 7 bases, with 20 bases sitting between them. CDR3 region: CASSARAGGVSNEQFF. CDR3 bases: TGTGCCAGCAGCGCGCGGGCAGGAGGGGTCTCAAATGAGCAGTTCTTC.

This chain connects TRBV6-5 to TRBJ1-1; a weak D match, TRBD1 (6 bases). Per the germline V gene, CDR1 is MNHEY and CDR2 is SVGAGI. V was pared by 6 bases and J by 4 bases, with 15 bases between. This CDR3 is built from 14 residues. CDR3 sequence reads: CASRKTGPRTEAFF. The CDR3 DNA follows: TGTGCCAGCAGGAAAACAGGGCCCCGCACTGAAGCTTTCTTT.

The chain is built from TRBV11-2 and TRBJ2-1; a weak D match, TRBD2 (6 bases). Germline V CDR1 and CDR2: SGHAT, FQNNGV. V was pared by 9 bases and J by 5 bases, with 14 bases between. The CDR3 has 13 residues. The CDR3 region has the DNA TGTGCCAGTGAGGGGCTAGCGAACAATGAGCAGTTCTTC. It is translated as CASEGLANNEQFF. Drawing the rest from reference TRBV11-2 and TRBJ2-1, the complete variable domain is EAGVAQSPRYKIIEKRQSVAFWCNPISGHATLYWYQQILGQGPKLLIQFQNNGVVDDSQLPKDRFSAERLKGVDSTLKIQPAKLEDSAVYLCASEGLANNEQFFGPGTRLTVL.

V and J are TRBV15 and TRBJ2-1; 9 positions agree with TRBD2. Looked up from germline, CDR1 is LNHNV and CDR2 is YYDKDF (reference sequence). The CDR3 covers 15 residues. The J segment lost 6 bases and the V segment lost 4 bases, leaving 7 bases of the junction unmatched. CDR3 coding DNA: TGTGCCACCAGCATACTAGCGGGTGGCCCCAATGAGCAGTTCTTC. Protein product: CATSILAGGPNEQFF.

The CDR3 loop reads CASSFPGQGWYEQYF. The CDR3 DNA is TGTGCCAGCAGTTTCCCCGGACAGGGATGGTACGAGCAGTACTTC. The rearrangement links TRBV27 to TRBJ2-7; 8 nucleotides match TRBD1. V was clipped by 3 bases and J by 4 bases; unmatched bases: 8. Germline assignment: CDR1 MNHEY and CDR2 SMNVEV (reference sequence). The CDR3 extends over 15 amino acids.

The V call is TRBV18, the J call TRBJ2-7, with 7 nucleotides matching TRBD1. The V and J ends lost 3 bases and 7 bases, in that order; junction bases with no gene match: 6. The CDR3 totals 13 residues. Looked up from germline, CDR1 is KGHSH and CDR2 is LQKENI. The CDR3 sequence: CASSPRDSAEQYF. The CDR3 DNA reads as TGTGCCAGCTCACCTCGGGACAGTGCTGAGCAGTACTTC. Supplemented by reference TRBV18 and TRBJ2-7, the full variable domain reads NAGVMQNPRHLVRRRGQEARLRCSPMKGHSHVYWYRQLPEEGLKFMVYLQKENIIDESGMPKERFSAEFPKEGPSILRIQQVVRGDSAAYFCASSPRDSAEQYFGPGTRLTVT.

In DNA form, the CDR3 reads TGTGCCAGCTCAACTACCGGGACAGGGGGCTACGAGCAGTACTTC. This translates into CASSTTGTGGYEQYF. The chain uses TRBV9 and TRBJ2-7, with 11 bases aligning to TRBD1. The CDR3 covers 15 residues. Germline V gene sequence: CDR1 SGDLS, CDR2 YYNGEE. Trimming removed 7 bases from V and 3 bases from J; junction bases left unmatched: 9.

The table lists this clone with a few counts. The gene calls are TRBV29-1 and TRBJ1-5; 9 bases are a match to TRBD1. This CDR3 spans 14 amino acids. Germline V gene data show CDR1 as SQVTM and CDR2 as ANQGSEA. V dropped 6 bases and J dropped 4; count of bases not matched to a gene: 7. CDR3 sequence: CSVGIGQGNQPQHF. Written as DNA, the CDR3 is TGCAGCGTCGGGATTGGACAGGGGAATCAGCCCCAGCATTTT.

The V and J genes are TRBV28 and TRBJ2-5, with D maybe TRBD2 (5 bases). The CDR3 covers 14 residues. V lost 5 bases to trimming and J lost 1 base, with 11 bases between them. Germline loops: CDR1 MDHEN, CDR2 SYDVKM. The DNA of the CDR3 is TGTGCCAGCAGTCTCTCGGGGATCCAAGAGACCCAGTACTTC. Its translation: CASSLSGIQETQYF.

The chain has TRBV9 and TRBJ2-7; 8 nucleotides align to TRBD1. The CDR3 is made up of 16 amino acids. The germline V gene has CDR1 SGDLS and CDR2 YYNGEE. The trim removed 3 bases at V and 3 bases at J, leaving 11 bases unmatched. CDR3: CASSAFHGQGIYEQYF. CDR3 DNA: TGTGCCAGCAGCGCTTTTCACGGACAGGGTATCTACGAGCAGTACTTC.

The rearrangement links TRBV12-5 to TRBJ2-7; TRBD2 agrees at 7 bases. CDR1 is LGHNT, CDR2 FRNRAP, per germline. This CDR3 has 16 residues. With V trimmed by 3 bases and J by 0 bases, 8 bases remained unmatched. The CDR3: CASGFPSGGSSYEQYF. CDR3 DNA sequence: TGTGCTAGTGGTTTTCCCTCCGGCGGGAGCTCCTACGAGCAGTACTTC.

This clone was recorded only once. V gene TRBV29-1 combines with J gene TRBJ2-7; 10 positions match TRBD2. The CDR3 covers 14 residues. The V gene's germline CDR1 is SQVTM and CDR2 ANQGSEA. The V gene end was trimmed by 4 bases and the J gene end by 2 bases; junction bases not matched to a gene: 5. Written as DNA, the CDR3 is TGCAGCGTTGGTAGCGGGAGGACCACCTACGAGCAGTACTTC. It codes for CSVGSGRTTYEQYF.

Written as DNA, the CDR3 is TGTGCCGTTACCGACGGGAATCAGCCCCAGCATTTT. Protein sequence: CAVTDGNQPQHF. The chain links TRBV28 to TRBJ1-5; D remains ambiguous. Trimming left V 11 bases short and J 4 bases short, with 12 bases between. CDR1 MDHEN and CDR2 SYDVKM come from the germline V gene. The CDR3 spans 12 residues. The variable domain in full, completed from reference TRBV28 and TRBJ1-5, reads DVKVTQSSRYLVKRTGEKVFLECVQDMDHENMFWYRQDPGLGLRLIYFSYDVKMKEKGDIPEGYSVSREKKERFSLILESASTNQTSMYLCAVTDGNQPQHFGDGTRLSIL.

This chain joins TRBV4-1 and TRBJ1-2; D perhaps matches TRBD1 (5 bases). The germline CDR1 and CDR2 sequences are MGHRA and YSYEKL. The CDR3 contains 16 residues. V was shortened by 8 bases and J by 2 bases, with 21 bases between the two germline ends. The CDR3 nucleotides read TGCGCCAGCGGAGCACCCTCAGGGAACCCAAACTATGGCTACACCTTC. Encoded protein: CASGAPSGNPNYGYTF.

This clone has a single count. The V gene is TRBV11-1, the J gene TRBJ2-1; a possible D gene is TRBD2 (5 bases). With 1 base removed from V and 5 bases from J, the gap between germline ends came to 9 bases. The CDR3 has 14 amino acids. CDR1 is SGHAT and CDR2 is FQDESV in the germline V gene (reference sequence). In DNA form, the CDR3 reads TGTGCCAGCAGCTTAGGGAGCGGCCACAATGAGCAGTTCTTC. Translated: CASSLGSGHNEQFF.